The 10 T cell receptor beta chains below come from one sample, sequenced in a study of blood T cell repertoires in COVID-19. TCRdb keeps only in-frame clones here, not all; method: immunoSEQ multiplex PCR. The sample lists about 41,000 clones; more than 70% were seen once. Sequencing was done on a sample of peripheral blood. The receptors shown here come from a human donor in a cohort sampled during active COVID-19.

To note about this clone: The junction departs from germline at one end; a sequencing error may be responsible. This chain connects TRBV2 to TRBJ1-1; D remains unclear. Germline CDR1 reads SNHLY; CDR2 reads FYNNEI. CDR3 length: 13 amino acids. CDR3 coding DNA: TGTGCCAGCGGTGAGTATATGAACACTGAAGCTTTCTTT. It codes for CASGEYMNTEAFF.

Comments on this clone: A read error may account for a junction end that differs from germline. The V and J genes are TRBV3-1 (or the pseudogene TRBV3-2) and TRBJ2-7, with a tentative D call TRBD1 (6 bases). The CDR3 is 14 amino acids. Per germline, CDR1 LGHDT and CDR2 YNNKEL (reference sequence). The CDR3 region is CASSQRDRSFEQYF. The CDR3 DNA sequence: TGTGCCAGCAGCCAACGCGACAGGTCCTTCGAGCAGTACTTC.

This sequence joins TRBV28 and TRBJ1-3, with D possibly being TRBD1 (5 bases). Trimming cost V 1 base and J 3 bases, with 10 bases left between them. The germline V gene encodes CDR1 MDHEN and CDR2 SYDVKM. The length of the CDR3 is 15 residues. CDR3 protein: CASSLSTRDGNTIYF. Here the CDR3 DNA reads TGTGCCAGCAGTTTATCCACCAGGGATGGAAACACCATATATTTT.

The rearrangement uses TRBV9 and TRBJ2-1, with 10 bases lining up with TRBD2. Per the germline V gene, CDR1 is SGDLS and CDR2 is YYNGEE. V lost 0 bases, J lost 10 bases, and 4 bases stayed unmatched. This CDR3 contains 14 residues. The chain's CDR3 is CASSVGTSGTEQFF. As DNA, the CDR3 is TGTGCCAGCAGCGTAGGGACTAGCGGAACAGAGCAGTTCTTC.

This chain links TRBV27 with TRBJ1-1; 7 nucleotides line up with TRBD1. The CDR3 runs 14 residues. Losses at the gene ends were 4 bases for V and 0 bases for J; bases not matched to a gene: 2. Germline V gene lookup returns CDR1 MNHEY and CDR2 SMNVEV (reference sequence). The CDR3 spells CASSYGTVNTEAFF. CDR3 DNA sequence: TGTGCCAGCAGTTATGGGACAGTGAACACTGAAGCTTTCTTT.

Here the CDR3 reads CAISVFQGTTDTQYF. The CDR3 DNA reads as TGTGCCATCAGTGTTTTTCAGGGTACAACAGATACGCAGTATTTT. This chain uses TRBV10-3 with TRBJ2-3, with D possibly being TRBD1 (5 bases). This CDR3 has 15 amino acids. Germline V gene data show CDR1 as ENHRY and CDR2 as SYGVKD. V was clipped by 4 bases and J by 3 bases, with 14 bases between them.

The V call is TRBV24-1, the J call TRBJ1-2; TRBD1 might be the D (5 bases). Trimming removed 5 bases from V and 7 bases from J, with 13 bases in between. The CDR3 consists of 13 residues. Germline-derived CDR1 and CDR2 are KGHDR and SFDVKD. The CDR3 loop is CATSGGDVGGYTF. The CDR3 DNA reads TGTGCCACCAGTGGGGGGGACGTCGGTGGCTACACCTTC.

The CDR3 here is CASKISGLALETQYF. The CDR3 bases are TGCGCCAGCAAAATCTCTGGACTAGCTTTAGAGACCCAGTACTTC. This chain links TRBV23-1 with TRBJ2-5; 8 nucleotides line up with TRBD2. TRBV23-1 is placed among ORFs of uncertain function. The V gene end was trimmed by 7 bases and the J gene end by 4 bases; junction bases not matched to a gene: 11. The CDR3 runs to 15 residues.

V gene TRBV9 combines with J gene TRBJ2-3; a weak D match, TRBD1 (6 bases). The V gene's germline CDR1 is SGDLS and CDR2 YYNGEE. The V end was cut by 3 bases, the J end by 4 bases, with 9 bases between. The CDR3 has 13 residues. Here the CDR3 DNA reads TGTGCCAGCAGCGGCTCAGGGGCAGATACGCAGTATTTT. Encoded protein: CASSGSGADTQYF.

The rearrangement links TRBV5-1 to TRBJ1-1; the match to TRBD1 covers 7 bases. The CDR3 covers 16 residues. Losses at the gene ends were 4 bases for V and 1 base for J; bases not matched to a gene: 10. From germline, CDR1 is SGHRS and CDR2 YFSETQ. CDR3 sequence (DNA): TGCGCCAGCAGCATCGACAGGGCTCGAAGGAACACTGAAGCTTTCTTT. Translation gives CASSIDRARRNTEAFF.